This TCR beta chain was captured by sequencing in a study of shared clonotypes between healthy human individuals. At the level of the study: Each donor contributed plates that comprised three CD4 naive, three CD4 memory, two CD8 naive and one CD8 memory.

In regard to this clone: Its antigen is not identified.

The study, taken as a whole, reports: Naive subsets generally exceeded memory subsets in estimated richness.

The CDR3 has 16 residues. CDR1 is MDHEN and CDR2 is SYDVKM in the germline V gene. The V segment lost 4 bases and the J segment 0 bases; nucleotides outside the gene matches: 5. Repertoires were generated with immunoSEQ multiplex PCR, while TCRdb's copy carries only in-frame clones and drops some. The repertoire has approximately 810,000 clones, 80% to 95% of them found once; the top ten carry 24%. Cells designated naive CD8 were CD45RO-negative and were positively selected for CCR7, with terminally differentiated effector memory CD45RA+ cells excluded. The chain recombines TRBV28 with TRBJ1-4; 7 bases are a match to TRBD1. The receptor was isolated from a man aged 30 to 45 in good health. The specimen was naive CD8+ T cells sorted from blood. The CDR3: CASSSTGEATNEKLFF. CDR3 in DNA: TGTGCCAGCAGTTCAACAGGGGAAGCAACTAATGAAAAACTGTTTTTT.